The next 5 T cell receptor beta chains were all read from a single sample in a study of Ad26.COV2.S vaccination and SARS-CoV-2 variants (dated by TCRdb to the early 2020s). Libraries were built with the immunoSEQ multiplex PCR assay. TCRdb mirrors the immuneACCESS table, restricted to in-frame sequences. Some clones are absent from its copies; in checked studies, under half trace to an unresolved V gene, and the reason for the others is unknown. This sample gives around 340,000 clones in total; around 89% of them show up just once. The ten largest clones take up around 6.6% of the sample. In light of the paper, this sample's treatment or condition label describes: roughly 20 received Ad26.COV2.S at low or high dose, single or two shots; 5 received placebo; per-sample allocation not given. Repertoires of vaccine and placebo recipients were sequenced from samples taken on day 63 after the first injection.

The sequences come from peripheral blood, collected in a trial of Ad26.COV2.S vaccine versus placebo. These receptors all come from a person aged 18-65 years who received the Ad26.COV2.S COVID-19 vaccine or a placebo.

Worth noting for this clone: The identical CDR3 is also encoded by other nucleotide sequences in the sample. This chain joins TRBV6-5 and TRBJ1-2, with TRBD1 identical over 9 bases. This CDR3 is built from 13 residues. After removal of 4 bases from V and 4 bases from J, the junction contained 1 base not matched to a gene. Germline CDR1 is MNHEY and CDR2 is SVGAGI. This chain's CDR3 is CASSLTGGYGYTF. For the CDR3, the DNA is TGTGCCAGCAGTTTGACAGGGGGCTATGGCTACACCTTC.

This chain joins TRBV6-5 and TRBJ2-2; TRBD2 aligns across 10 bases. With 1 base clipped from V and 6 bases from J, the junction kept 2 bases outside the gene matches. Germline CDR1 MNHEY, CDR2 SVGAGI. This CDR3 is built from 15 residues. The CDR3 reads CASSYLAGGSGELFF. CDR3 bases: TGTGCCAGCAGTTACTTAGCGGGGGGATCCGGGGAGCTGTTTTTT.

This clone appeared once. V is TRBV6-6 and J is TRBJ2-4; tentatively, D is TRBD2 (7 bases). The V gene lost 6 bases and the J gene lost 1 base, with 28 bases spanning the gap. This CDR3 has 20 amino acids. Per germline, CDR1 MNHNY and CDR2 SVGAGI (reference sequence). The CDR3 region is CASSQEQGRVGGLAKNIQYF. The CDR3 bases are TGTGCCAGCAGCCAGGAGCAGGGGAGGGTCGGGGGTTTGGCCAAAAACATTCAGTACTTC.

This chain joins TRBV25-1 and TRBJ2-7, with 7 bases aligning to TRBD1. Trimming at V came to 7 bases and at J to 7 bases, leaving 7 bases not matched to a gene. CDR3 length: 12 amino acids. Germline CDR1 reads MGHDK; CDR2 reads SYGVNS. CDR3 in amino acids: CASTKGAGEQYF. In nucleotides, the CDR3 is TGTGCCAGCACTAAGGGGGCGGGTGAGCAGTACTTC.

The chain joins TRBV6-1 to TRBJ2-7; a possible D gene is TRBD2 (5 bases). CDR3 size: 13 residues. Trimming removed 2 bases from V and 2 bases from J, with 7 bases in between. Germline V gene data show CDR1 as MNHNS and CDR2 as SASEGT. The CDR3 sequence: CASSEWRAYEQYF. CDR3 in DNA: TGTGCCAGCAGTGAATGGCGGGCCTACGAGCAGTACTTC.